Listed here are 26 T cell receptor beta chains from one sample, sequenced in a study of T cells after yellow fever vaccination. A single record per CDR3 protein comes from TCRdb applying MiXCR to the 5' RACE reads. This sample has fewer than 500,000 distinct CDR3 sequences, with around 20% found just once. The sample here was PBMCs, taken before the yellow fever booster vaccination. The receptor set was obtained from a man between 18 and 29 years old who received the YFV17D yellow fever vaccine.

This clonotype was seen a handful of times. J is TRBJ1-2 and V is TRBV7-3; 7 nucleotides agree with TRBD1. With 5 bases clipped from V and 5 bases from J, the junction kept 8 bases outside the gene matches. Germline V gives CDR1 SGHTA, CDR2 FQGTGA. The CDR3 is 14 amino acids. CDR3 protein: CASSPDRNWYGYTF. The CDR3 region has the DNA TGTGCCAGCAGCCCGGACAGGAATTGGTATGGCTACACCTTC.

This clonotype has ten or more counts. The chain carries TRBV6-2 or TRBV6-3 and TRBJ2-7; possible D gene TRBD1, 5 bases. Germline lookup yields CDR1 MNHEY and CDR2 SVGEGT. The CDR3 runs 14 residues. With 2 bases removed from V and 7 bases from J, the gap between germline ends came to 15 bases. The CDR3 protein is CASSYGPGRWEQYV. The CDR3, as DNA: TGTGCCAGCAGTTACGGGCCAGGGCGATGGGAGCAGTACGTC.

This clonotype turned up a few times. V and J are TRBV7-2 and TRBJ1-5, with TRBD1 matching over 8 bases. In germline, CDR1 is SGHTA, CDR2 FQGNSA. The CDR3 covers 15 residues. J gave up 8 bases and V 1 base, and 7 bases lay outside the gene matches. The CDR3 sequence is CASSLGSGGLEPQHF. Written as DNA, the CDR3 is TGTGCCAGCAGCTTAGGCTCAGGGGGCTTGGAGCCCCAGCATTTT.

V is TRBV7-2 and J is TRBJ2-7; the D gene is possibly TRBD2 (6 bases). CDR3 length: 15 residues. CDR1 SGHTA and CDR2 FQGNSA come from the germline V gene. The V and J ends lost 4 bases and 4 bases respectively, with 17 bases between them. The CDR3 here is CASSSRGARGYEQYF. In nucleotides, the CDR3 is TGTGCCAGCAGCTCCCGCGGGGCCCGGGGTTACGAGCAGTACTTC.

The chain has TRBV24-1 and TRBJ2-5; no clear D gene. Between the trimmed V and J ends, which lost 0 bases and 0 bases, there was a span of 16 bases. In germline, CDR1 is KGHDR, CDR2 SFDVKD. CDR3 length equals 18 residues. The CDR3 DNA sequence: TGTGCCACCAGTGATTTGCTCGTATGGCTACCCGACCAAGAGACCCAGTACTTC. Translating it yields CATSDLLVWLPDQETQYF.

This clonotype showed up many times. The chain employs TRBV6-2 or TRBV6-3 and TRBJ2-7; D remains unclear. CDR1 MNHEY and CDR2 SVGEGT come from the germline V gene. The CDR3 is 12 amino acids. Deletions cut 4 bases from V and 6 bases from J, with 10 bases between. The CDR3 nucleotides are TGTGCCAGCAGTTCCTCCCACGTCGAGCAGTACTTC. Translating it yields CASSSSHVEQYF.

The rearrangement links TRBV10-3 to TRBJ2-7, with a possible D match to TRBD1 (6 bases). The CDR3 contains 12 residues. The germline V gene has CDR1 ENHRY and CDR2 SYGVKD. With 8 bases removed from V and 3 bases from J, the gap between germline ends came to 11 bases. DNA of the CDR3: TGTGCCATCGGGCAGGGGATCTACGAGCAGTACTTC. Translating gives CAIGQGIYEQYF.

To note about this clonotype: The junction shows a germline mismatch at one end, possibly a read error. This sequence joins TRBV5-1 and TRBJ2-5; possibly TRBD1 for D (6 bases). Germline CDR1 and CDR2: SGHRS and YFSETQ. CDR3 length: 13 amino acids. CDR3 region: CACRAGARETQYF. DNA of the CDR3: TGCGCCTGCAGGGCAGGGGCACGGGAGACCCAGTACTTC.

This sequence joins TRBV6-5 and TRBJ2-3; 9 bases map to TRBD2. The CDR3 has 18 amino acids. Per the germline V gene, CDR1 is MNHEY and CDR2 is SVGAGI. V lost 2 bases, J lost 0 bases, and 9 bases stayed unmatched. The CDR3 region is CASSYRPTSGTSTDTQYF. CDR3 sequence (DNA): TGTGCCAGCAGTTACCGCCCGACTAGCGGCACTAGCACAGATACGCAGTATTTT.

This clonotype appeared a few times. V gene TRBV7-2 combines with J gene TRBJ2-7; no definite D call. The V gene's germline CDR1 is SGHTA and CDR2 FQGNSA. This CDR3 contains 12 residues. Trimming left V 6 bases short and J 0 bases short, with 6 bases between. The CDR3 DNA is TGTGCCAGCAGTCGCTACTCCTACGAGCAGTACTTC. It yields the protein CASSRYSYEQYF.

CDR3 sequence: CASSLGQRAYEQYF. CDR3 coding DNA: TGCGCCAGCAGCTTGGGTCAGAGGGCCTACGAGCAGTACTTC. This chain links TRBV5-1 with TRBJ2-7; D is possibly TRBD2 (5 bases). V lost 0 bases to trimming and J lost 2 bases, with 9 bases between them. Germline V gene lookup returns CDR1 SGHRS and CDR2 YFSETQ. CDR3 length: 14 residues. The entire variable domain, with the rest obtained from reference TRBV5-1 and TRBJ2-7, is as follows: KAGVTQTPRYLIKTRGQQVTLSCSPISGHRSVSWYQQTPGQGLQFLFEYFSETQRNKGNFPGRFSGRQFSNSRSEMNVSTLELGDSALYLCASSLGQRAYEQYFGPGTRLTVT.

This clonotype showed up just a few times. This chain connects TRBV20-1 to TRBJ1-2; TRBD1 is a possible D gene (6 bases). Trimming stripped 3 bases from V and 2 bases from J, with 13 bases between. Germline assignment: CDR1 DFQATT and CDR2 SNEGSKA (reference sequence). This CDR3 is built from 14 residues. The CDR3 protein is CSASTGRANYGYTF. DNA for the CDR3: TGCAGTGCTAGTACAGGGAGGGCGAACTATGGCTACACCTTC.

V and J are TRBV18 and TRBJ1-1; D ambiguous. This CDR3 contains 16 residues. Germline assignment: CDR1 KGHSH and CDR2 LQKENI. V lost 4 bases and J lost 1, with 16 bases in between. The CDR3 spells CASSQNSADKNTEAFF. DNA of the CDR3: TGTGCCAGCTCACAGAACAGCGCCGATAAGAACACTGAAGCTTTCTTT.

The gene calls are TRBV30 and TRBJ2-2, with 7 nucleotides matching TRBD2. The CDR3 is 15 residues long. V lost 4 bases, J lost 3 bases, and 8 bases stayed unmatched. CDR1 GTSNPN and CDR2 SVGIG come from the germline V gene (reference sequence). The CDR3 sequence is CAWITSGTHTGELFF. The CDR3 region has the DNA TGTGCCTGGATCACAAGCGGGACTCACACCGGGGAGCTGTTTTTT.

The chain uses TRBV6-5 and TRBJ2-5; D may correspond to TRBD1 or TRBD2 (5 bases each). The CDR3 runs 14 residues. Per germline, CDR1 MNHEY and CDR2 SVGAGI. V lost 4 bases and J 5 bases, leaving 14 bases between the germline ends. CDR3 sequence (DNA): TGTGCCAGCAGTTCCCCGGGACCCCACGAGACCCAGTACTTC. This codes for CASSSPGPHETQYF.

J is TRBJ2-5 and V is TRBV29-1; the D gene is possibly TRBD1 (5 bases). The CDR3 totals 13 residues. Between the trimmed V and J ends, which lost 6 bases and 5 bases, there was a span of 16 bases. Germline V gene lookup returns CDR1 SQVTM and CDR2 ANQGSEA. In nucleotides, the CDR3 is TGCAGCGTCGTCCCGGGCGCAGGGGAGACCCAGTACTTC. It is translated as CSVVPGAGETQYF.

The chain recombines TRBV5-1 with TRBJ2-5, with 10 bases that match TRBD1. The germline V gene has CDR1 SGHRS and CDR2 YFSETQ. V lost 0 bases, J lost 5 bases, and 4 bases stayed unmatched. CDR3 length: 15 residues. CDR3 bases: TGCGCCAGCAGCTTGGTGGGACAGGGGACGGAGACCCAGTACTTC. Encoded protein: CASSLVGQGTETQYF.

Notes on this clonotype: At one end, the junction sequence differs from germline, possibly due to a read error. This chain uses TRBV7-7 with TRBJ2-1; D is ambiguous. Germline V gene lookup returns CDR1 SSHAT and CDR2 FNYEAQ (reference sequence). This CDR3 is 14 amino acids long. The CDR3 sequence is CASSPAGSYNEQFF. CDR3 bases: TGTGCTAGCAGCCCAGCCGGCTCCTACAATGAGCAGTTCTTC.

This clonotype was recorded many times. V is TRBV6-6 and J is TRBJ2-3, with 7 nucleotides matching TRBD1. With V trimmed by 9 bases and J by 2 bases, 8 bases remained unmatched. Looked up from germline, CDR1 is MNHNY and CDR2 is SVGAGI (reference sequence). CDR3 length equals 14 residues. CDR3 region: CASRQGFITDTQYF. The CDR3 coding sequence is TGTGCCAGTCGACAGGGATTCATCACAGATACGCAGTATTTT.

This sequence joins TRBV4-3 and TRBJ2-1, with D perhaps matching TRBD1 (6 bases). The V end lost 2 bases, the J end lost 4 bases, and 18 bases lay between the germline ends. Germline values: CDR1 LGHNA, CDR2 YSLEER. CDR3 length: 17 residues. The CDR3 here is CASSQLPLTGVYNEQFF. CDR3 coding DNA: TGCGCCAGCAGCCAACTACCCTTGACAGGCGTATACAATGAGCAGTTCTTC.

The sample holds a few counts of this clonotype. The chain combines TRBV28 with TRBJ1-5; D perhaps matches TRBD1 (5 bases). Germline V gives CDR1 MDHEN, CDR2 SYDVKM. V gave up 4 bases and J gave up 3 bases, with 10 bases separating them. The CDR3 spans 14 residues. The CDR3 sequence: CASSSDSYNQPQHF. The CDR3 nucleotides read TGTGCCAGCAGTTCTGACAGCTACAATCAGCCCCAGCATTTT.

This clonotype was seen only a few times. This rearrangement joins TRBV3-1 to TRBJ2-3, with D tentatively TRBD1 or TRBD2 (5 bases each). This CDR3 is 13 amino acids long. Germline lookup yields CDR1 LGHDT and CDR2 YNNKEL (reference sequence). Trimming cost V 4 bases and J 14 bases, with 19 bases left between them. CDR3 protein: CASSRDVTGFVYF. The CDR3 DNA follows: TGTGCCAGCAGCCGGGACGTGACGGGCTTTGTGTATTTT.

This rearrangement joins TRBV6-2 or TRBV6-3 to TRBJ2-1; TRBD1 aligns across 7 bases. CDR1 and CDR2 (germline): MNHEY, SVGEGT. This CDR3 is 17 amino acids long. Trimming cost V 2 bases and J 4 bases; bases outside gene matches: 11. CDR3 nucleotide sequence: TGTGCCAGCAGTTACCGATCCTGGGACAGCTCTTACAATGAGCAGTTCTTC. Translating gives CASSYRSWDSSYNEQFF.

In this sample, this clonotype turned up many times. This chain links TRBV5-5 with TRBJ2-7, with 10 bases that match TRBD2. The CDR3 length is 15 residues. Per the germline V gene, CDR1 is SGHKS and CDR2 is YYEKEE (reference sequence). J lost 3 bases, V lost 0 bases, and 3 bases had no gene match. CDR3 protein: CASSLAASGGYEQYF. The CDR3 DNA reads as TGTGCCAGCAGCTTGGCGGCTAGCGGGGGCTACGAGCAGTACTTC.

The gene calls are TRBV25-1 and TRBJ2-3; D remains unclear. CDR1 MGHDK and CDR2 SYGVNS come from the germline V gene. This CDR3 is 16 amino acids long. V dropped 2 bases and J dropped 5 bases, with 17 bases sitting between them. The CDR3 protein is CASSELVGSEEDTQYF. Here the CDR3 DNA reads TGTGCCAGCAGTGAACTTGTGGGCAGTGAGGAAGATACGCAGTATTTT.

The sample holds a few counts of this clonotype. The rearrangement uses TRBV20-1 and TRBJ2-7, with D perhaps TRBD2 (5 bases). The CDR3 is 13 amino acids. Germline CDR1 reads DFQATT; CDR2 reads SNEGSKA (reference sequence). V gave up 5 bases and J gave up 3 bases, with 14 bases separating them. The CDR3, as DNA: TGCAGTGCTCCCTTGCGGACTTTCTACGAGCAGTACTTC. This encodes CSAPLRTFYEQYF.